This TCR beta chain appears in the sequencing data of a study of neurological immune-mediated disorders. On the study more broadly: Of the approximately 34 patients who had multiple sclerosis, some 30 had the relapsing-remitting form and 3 had the secondary progressive form.

cDNA was made by 5'RACE with 10-nucleotide random UMIs. TCRdb fed the 5' RACE reads into MiXCR, producing one record per CDR3 protein. The sample contains roughly 70,000 distinct CDR3 sequences, almost 4% of which appear only once. Trimming removed 6 bases at V and 1 base at J, with 9 bases between. Germline lookup yields CDR1 SQVTM and CDR2 ANQGSEA. The CDR3 spans 12 residues. There are many counts of this clonotype. The chain combines TRBV29-1 with TRBJ2-5; D remains ambiguous. Sample: PBMCs. The sequence derives from a man younger than 45 with multiple sclerosis. CDR3 coding DNA: TGCAGCGTAGAGCGTAGCCAAGAGACCCAGTACTTC. Its protein is CSVERSQETQYF.